The 5 T cell receptor beta chains below were found in one sample sequenced in a study of beta chain features in type 1 diabetes. cDNA synthesis used the whole RNA isolate, giving expressed TCRB sequences. The method was immunoSEQ multiplex PCR; TCRdb's version includes in-frame clones alone and lacks a portion of them. Altogether roughly 400,000 clones are present, around 13% being singletons, with the ten largest covering roughly 0.038%. The sequencing sample was made of naive CD4+ T cells from blood. Every receptor here comes from a man younger than 45 in good health.

At least ten counts were recorded for this clone. The rearrangement links TRBV25-1 to TRBJ2-7; D unclear. Germline CDR1 is MGHDK and CDR2 is SYGVNS. V lost 4 bases and J lost 7, with 5 bases in between. The CDR3 loop spans 10 amino acids. The CDR3 DNA sequence: TGTGCCAGCAGTGGAGGTGAGCAGTACTTC. Translating it yields CASSGGEQYF.

The V call is TRBV30, the J call TRBJ1-1; possible D gene TRBD1, 6 bases. CDR1 and CDR2 (germline): GTSNPN, SVGIG (reference sequence). V was cut by 0 bases and J by 12 bases, with 17 bases left in between. The CDR3 length is 13 residues. CDR3 coding DNA: TGTGCCTGGAGTGTACAAGGGACACGCGAATCTTTCTTT. Protein product: CAWSVQGTRESFF.

This clone was found a few times. The genes are TRBV10-3 and TRBJ2-3, with TRBD2 as a possible D gene (5 bases). Germline V gene sequence: CDR1 ENHRY, CDR2 SYGVKD. Trimming took off 6 bases at V and 3 bases at J, with 16 bases between the two ends. The CDR3 sequence is 15 residues long. The CDR3 DNA reads TGTGCCATCAGCATAGGAGGTTCCCCAACAGATACGCAGTATTTT. It yields the protein CAISIGGSPTDTQYF.

V and J are TRBV21-1 and TRBJ2-7; TRBD1 reflects the table's D call only, with no check against the DNA. TRBV21-1 is flagged as a pseudogene. The CDR3 is 16 residues long. The CDR3 protein is CASSKARPHRRHEQYV. DNA for the CDR3: TGTGCCAGCAGCAAAGCGCGACCCCACCGGCGACACGAGCAGTACGTC.

V usage is TRBV4-3 and J usage is TRBJ2-1, with TRBD2 matching 7 bases. The CDR3 extends over 18 amino acids. Germline lookup yields CDR1 LGHNA and CDR2 YSLEER. Trimming cost V 4 bases and J 1 base; bases outside gene matches: 13. CDR3 amino acids: CASSPRPGGISSYNEQFF. The CDR3 coding sequence is TGCGCCAGCAGCCCCAGGCCGGGGGGAATATCTTCCTACAATGAGCAGTTCTTC.